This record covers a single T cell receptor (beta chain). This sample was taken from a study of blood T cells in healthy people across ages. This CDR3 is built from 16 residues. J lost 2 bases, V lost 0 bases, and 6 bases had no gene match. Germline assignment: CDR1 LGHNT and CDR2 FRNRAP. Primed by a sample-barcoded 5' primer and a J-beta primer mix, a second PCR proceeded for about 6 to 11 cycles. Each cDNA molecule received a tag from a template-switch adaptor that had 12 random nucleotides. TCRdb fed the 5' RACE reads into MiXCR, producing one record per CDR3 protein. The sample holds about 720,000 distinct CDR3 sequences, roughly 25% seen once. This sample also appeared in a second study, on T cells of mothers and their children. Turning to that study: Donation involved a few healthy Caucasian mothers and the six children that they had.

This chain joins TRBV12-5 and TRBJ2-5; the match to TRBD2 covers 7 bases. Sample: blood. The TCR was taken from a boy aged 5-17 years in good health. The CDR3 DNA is TGTGCTAGTGGTTTGGTCGTCGGGGGGTCTCAAGAGACCCAGTACTTC. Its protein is CASGLVVGGSQETQYF.